What follows are 28 T cell receptor beta chains derived from one specimen sequenced in a study of cytomegalovirus exposure and HLA in healthy donors. Researchers ran the PCR with 60 Vbeta and 13 Jbeta primers. The assay was immunoSEQ multiplex PCR, and TCRdb's table has in-frame clones only and misses some. The repertoire holds about 250,000 clones, with roughly two thirds as singletons. The sample taken for sequencing was PBMCs. These receptors were taken from a female donor in good health and CMV-seronegative.

The chain carries TRBV6-5 and TRBJ2-1; D is uncertain. This CDR3 comprises 15 residues. Germline-derived CDR1 and CDR2 are MNHEY and SVGAGI. Trimming cost V 6 bases and J 7 bases, with 19 bases left between them. CDR3 DNA sequence: TGTGCCAGCAGCCTCAACGACTTAAGTGGTAATGAGCAGTTCTTC. This gives the protein CASSLNDLSGNEQFF.

This chain joins TRBV7-8 and TRBJ1-2, with D possibly TRBD1 on 5 matching bases. The germline V gene has CDR1 SGHVS and CDR2 FQNEAQ. The CDR3 extends over 17 amino acids. The ends were cut back, 1 base at V and 0 bases at J, with 15 bases in the middle. The CDR3 spells CASSLVPRTSSNYGYTF. Written as DNA, the CDR3 is TGTGCCAGCAGCTTAGTACCTCGGACAAGCTCTAACTATGGCTACACCTTC.

V gene TRBV25-1 combines with J gene TRBJ2-7; the D gene is possibly TRBD1 (6 bases). Germline V gene lookup returns CDR1 MGHDK and CDR2 SYGVNS. The CDR3 has 15 amino acids. V was trimmed by 2 bases and J by 5 bases, leaving 16 bases between them. CDR3 in DNA: TGTGCCAGCAGTGAACGACAGGCCCGCGACCACGAGCAGTACTTC. Translating gives CASSERQARDHEQYF.

The chain is built from TRBV11-3 and TRBJ2-3; TRBD2 aligns across 11 bases. The trim removed 5 bases at V and 5 bases at J, leaving 12 bases unmatched. The length of the CDR3 is 17 residues. Germline CDR1 and CDR2: SGHNT and YENEEA. CDR3 coding DNA: TGTGCCAGCAGCCCGGGGGGGCTAGCGGGAGGTAGAGATACGCAGTATTTT. It specifies CASSPGGLAGGRDTQYF.

The chain recombines TRBV7-2 with TRBJ2-1; 7 nucleotides align to TRBD2. V was clipped by 0 bases and J by 10 bases; unmatched bases: 6. The germline gives CDR1 SGHTA, CDR2 FQGNSA. The length of the CDR3 is 14 residues. In DNA, the CDR3 is TGTGCCAGCAGCTTAGCGGGACTATATTGGGAGCAGTTCTTC. Amino acids: CASSLAGLYWEQFF. Complete variable domain (other parts from reference TRBV7-2 and TRBJ2-1): GAGVSQSPSNKVTEKGKDVELRCDPISGHTALYWYRQSLGQGLEFLIYFQGNSAPDKSGLPSDRFSAERTGGSVSTLTIQRTQQEDSAVYLCASSLAGLYWEQFFGPGTRLTVL.

The CDR3 coding sequence is TGTGCCAGCAGTCGGCCCGATGGGGGCTCGGGCGGGGAGCTGTTTTTT. It yields the protein CASSRPDGGSGGELFF. The chain joins TRBV27 to TRBJ2-2; the D gene is possibly TRBD1 (6 bases). V dropped 5 bases and J dropped 7 bases, with 20 bases sitting between them. The CDR3 is 16 amino acids. From germline, CDR1 is MNHEY and CDR2 SMNVEV (reference sequence).

CDR3 DNA: TGTGCCAGCAGTTTACGACAGGGAGTCGATGGCTACACCTTC. Translated, it gives CASSLRQGVDGYTF. The V and J genes are TRBV28 and TRBJ1-2; 7 bases map to TRBD1. CDR3 length: 14 amino acids. The trim removed 2 bases at V and 6 bases at J, leaving 6 bases unmatched. CDR1 MDHEN and CDR2 SYDVKM come from the germline V gene.

The chain joins TRBV7-2 to TRBJ2-5, with 7 bases that match TRBD2. Trimming took 4 bases from V and 5 from J; bases not matched to a gene: 13. The CDR3 sequence is 16 residues long. In germline, CDR1 is SGHTA, CDR2 FQGNSA. For the CDR3, the DNA is TGTGCCAGCAGCTGGCCGTCGCGGGAGAAGACGGAGACCCAGTACTTC. It translates to CASSWPSREKTETQYF.

The chain employs TRBV5-1 and TRBJ2-1, with 8 bases fitting TRBD2. This CDR3 has 16 residues. J gave up 6 bases and V 3 bases, and 11 bases lay outside the gene matches. From germline, CDR1 is SGHRS and CDR2 YFSETQ. The chain's CDR3 is CASSSMSSGLTNEQFF. The CDR3 nucleotides are TGCGCCAGCAGCTCGATGTCTAGCGGGTTGACCAATGAGCAGTTCTTC.

The chain employs TRBV28 and TRBJ2-7, with a tentative D call TRBD2 (7 bases). The CDR3 runs 14 residues. Trimming removed 10 bases from V and 8 bases from J, with 24 bases in between. Germline lookup yields CDR1 MDHEN and CDR2 SYDVKM. The CDR3 DNA sequence: TGTGCCACCAAGGGGGGAGGGCGTCCGGGGAAGCAGTACTTC. Residues: CATKGGGRPGKQYF.

This clone turned up a few times. One end of the junction fails to match germline, which may point to a read error. The chain couples TRBV7-9 to TRBJ2-7, with D unclear. The CDR3 is 14 residues long. In germline, CDR1 is SEHNR, CDR2 FQNEAQ (reference sequence). CDR3 sequence (DNA): TGTTCCAGCAGCTTAGTTGGCACAGCCTACGAGCAGTACTTC. Translated: CSSSLVGTAYEQYF.

The CDR3 DNA sequence: TGTGCCAGCACCCAGGGGTCTGGGGCCAACGTCCTGACTTTC. Encoded protein: CASTQGSGANVLTF. This chain uses TRBV6-6 with TRBJ2-6, with TRBD1 as a possible D gene (6 bases). CDR3 length equals 14 residues. Germline CDR1 reads MNHNY; CDR2 reads SVGAGI (reference sequence). V was pared by 7 bases and J by 1 base, with 8 bases between.

This clone was seen once. The chain joins TRBV7-2 to TRBJ2-7; 9 nucleotides align to TRBD2. The germline V gene has CDR1 SGHTA and CDR2 FQGNSA. CDR3 length equals 15 residues. J was trimmed by 3 bases and V by 7 bases; bases with no gene match: 10. The CDR3 loop reads CASTRTSALFYEQYF. As DNA, the CDR3 is TGTGCCAGCACCAGGACTAGCGCGCTCTTCTACGAGCAGTACTTC.

This rearrangement joins TRBV28 to TRBJ2-5; 8 bases line up with TRBD1. The J call may not be correct, given that the DNA end is closer to TRBJ2-7. The length of the CDR3 is 15 residues. Germline CDR1 reads MDHEN; CDR2 reads SYDVKM. CDR3: CASSPRTGNSYEQYF. The DNA of the CDR3 is TGTGCCAGCAGTCCCCGGACAGGGAACTCCTACGAGCAGTACTTC.

V and J are TRBV6-1 and TRBJ1-4; a weak D match, TRBD1 (6 bases). The length of the CDR3 is 14 residues. Per germline, CDR1 MNHNS and CDR2 SASEGT. Trimming cost V 6 bases and J 9 bases, with 17 bases left between them. The CDR3 reads CASRTSGVSQKLFF. As DNA, the CDR3 is TGTGCCAGCAGAACCTCAGGGGTTTCGCAAAAACTGTTTTTT.

The genes are TRBV28 and TRBJ2-1; the D gene is possibly TRBD2 (5 bases). CDR3 length equals 13 residues. The germline V gene encodes CDR1 MDHEN and CDR2 SYDVKM. Trimming left V 5 bases short and J 9 bases short, with 14 bases between. The CDR3 is CASSPGLPTEQFF. The DNA of the CDR3 is TGTGCCAGCAGTCCCGGACTCCCCACTGAGCAGTTCTTC.

The rearrangement uses TRBV2 and TRBJ1-2, with TRBD1 matching 7 bases. This CDR3 is 15 amino acids long. Trimming at V came to 5 bases and at J to 6 bases, leaving 12 bases not matched to a gene. Germline V gene lookup returns CDR1 SNHLY and CDR2 FYNNEI. The CDR3 sequence is CASSWAVGTENGYTF. In nucleotides, the CDR3 is TGTGCCAGCAGTTGGGCGGTCGGGACAGAAAATGGCTACACCTTC.

This chain uses TRBV7-3 with TRBJ1-1; no clear D gene. Trimming shortened V by 4 bases and J by 4 bases, and 10 bases separated the two germline ends. The CDR3 is 13 residues long. Germline V CDR1 and CDR2: SGHTA, FQGTGA. The CDR3 region has the DNA TGTGCCAGCAGCTCCAACCTGGCCACTGAAGCTTTCTTT. Amino acids: CASSSNLATEAFF.

J is TRBJ2-7 and V is TRBV19, with unresolved D. Germline-derived CDR1 and CDR2 are LNHDA and SQIVND (reference sequence). This CDR3 has 14 amino acids. Trimming took 4 bases from V and 2 from J, leaving 12 bases between them. In nucleotides, the CDR3 is TGTGCCAGTAGTAAGGCAGGTCTTCCCTACGAGCAGTACTTC. It codes for CASSKAGLPYEQYF.

The gene calls are TRBV13 and TRBJ1-1, with 7 bases aligning to TRBD1. J was trimmed by 0 bases and V by 6 bases; bases with no gene match: 7. The CDR3 covers 15 residues. The germline V gene encodes CDR1 PRHDT and CDR2 FYEKMQ (reference sequence). CDR3 in DNA: TGTGCCAGCAGTTCCAGTCAGGGGGTGAACACTGAAGCTTTCTTT. Its protein product is CASSSSQGVNTEAFF.

This chain connects TRBV18 to TRBJ1-4; D gene uncertain. This CDR3 comprises 17 residues. V was shortened by 3 bases and J by 1 base, with 15 bases between the two germline ends. The germline CDR1 and CDR2 sequences are KGHSH and LQKENI. The CDR3 reads CASSPLPLAGTNEKLFF. The CDR3 DNA reads as TGTGCCAGCTCACCGCTGCCCTTGGCGGGAACTAATGAAAAACTGTTTTTT.

The J gene is TRBJ2-2, the V gene TRBV5-1; 8 bases are a match to TRBD1. J gave up 4 bases and V 4 bases, and 3 bases lay outside the gene matches. The length of the CDR3 is 14 residues. CDR1 is SGHRS and CDR2 is YFSETQ in the germline V gene. CDR3 sequence reads: CASSPDRATGELFF. The CDR3 DNA reads TGCGCCAGCAGCCCGGACAGGGCCACCGGGGAGCTGTTTTTT.

The chain employs TRBV27 and TRBJ1-2; maybe TRBD1 (5 bases). Per the germline V gene, CDR1 is MNHEY and CDR2 is SMNVEV (reference sequence). V was trimmed by 5 bases and J by 7 bases, leaving 11 bases between them. This CDR3 comprises 12 residues. The CDR3 DNA follows: TGTGCCAGCAGTGAGGGGCGGGGTGGCTACACCTTC. Translated, it gives CASSEGRGGYTF.

The chain uses TRBV27 and TRBJ1-2; 7 bases are shared with TRBD1. Germline CDR1 and CDR2: MNHEY and SMNVEV (reference sequence). CDR3 length equals 17 residues. The trim removed 5 bases at V and 0 bases at J, leaving 12 bases unmatched. The CDR3 DNA follows: TGTGCCAGCAGTGCCTCCGCGACAGGGAATCCTAACTATGGCTACACCTTC. Amino acids: CASSASATGNPNYGYTF.

V gene TRBV7-6 combines with J gene TRBJ2-2, with 16 bases matching TRBD2. CDR1 is SGHVS and CDR2 is FNYEAQ in the germline V gene. The CDR3 loop spans 20 amino acids. J lost 4 bases, V lost 3 bases, and 11 bases had no gene match. The DNA of the CDR3 is TGTGCCAGCAGCTTCCCCGGGACTAGCGGGAGGGCCGGTAGCACCGGGGAGCTGTTTTTT. Its protein product is CASSFPGTSGRAGSTGELFF.

The chain carries TRBV9 and TRBJ2-3, with 11 bases fitting TRBD2. Trimming removed 3 bases from V and 2 bases from J; junction bases left unmatched: 5. CDR1 is SGDLS and CDR2 is YYNGEE in the germline V gene. The CDR3 is 16 residues long. The CDR3 DNA sequence: TGTGCCAGCAGCGCACTAGCGGGAGCGCTCACAGATACGCAGTATTTT. Translation gives CASSALAGALTDTQYF.

CDR3 nucleotide sequence: TGTGCCAGCAGCTTAGTACTAGATACGCAGTATTTT. The encoded protein is CASSLVLDTQYF. The J gene is TRBJ2-3, the V gene TRBV11-2; the D is unclear. Trimming cost V 1 base and J 5 bases, with 4 bases left between them. In germline, CDR1 is SGHAT, CDR2 FQNNGV. CDR3 length: 12 residues.

This clone was detected only once. The J gene is TRBJ2-7, the V gene TRBV5-5; 9 bases fit TRBD1. The CDR3 runs to 15 residues. V was clipped by 4 bases and J by 6 bases; unmatched bases: 11. CDR1 SGHKS and CDR2 YYEKEE come from the germline V gene (reference sequence). The CDR3 is CASSAYPGQGPEQYF. CDR3 DNA: TGTGCCAGCAGCGCCTACCCGGGACAGGGCCCCGAGCAGTACTTC.